The following is a TCR beta chain sequence with its context. The data stem from a study of cytomegalovirus exposure and HLA in healthy donors. The germline V gene encodes CDR1 MNHNS and CDR2 SASEGT. The CDR3 runs 14 residues. V dropped 6 bases and J dropped 0 bases, with 8 bases sitting between them. A multiplex PCR was run with 60 Vbeta primers and 13 Jbeta primers. The repertoire was sequenced with immunoSEQ multiplex PCR; TCRdb's copy has only in-frame clones and lacks some. The top ten hold around 3% of the sample, which has 200,000 to 250,000 clones, almost 70% seen once. The chain recombines TRBV6-1 with TRBJ2-2; D gene ambiguous. Sequencing used PBMCs. The source of this sequence is a man in his forties in good health and CMV-seropositive. This CDR3 is CASSTHTNTGELFF. The CDR3 DNA reads TGTGCCAGCAGCACGCACACGAACACCGGGGAGCTGTTTTTT.